This T cell receptor (beta chain) stems from a study of shared clonotypes between healthy human individuals. Each unsorted sample relied on about 94 million PBMCs as its source of genomic DNA. Generated by immunoSEQ multiplex PCR, the TCRdb table keeps only in-frame clones and is missing some. The table has a few hundred thousand clones, roughly 85% seen once. Germline values: CDR1 MNHEY, CDR2 SMNVEV (reference sequence). This CDR3 has 16 residues. V lost 5 bases and J lost 9; bases outside the gene matches: 13. The V gene is TRBV27, the J gene TRBJ2-1; 10 bases line up with TRBD2. This clonotype was obtained from a woman in her 40s in good health. Some clones in this sample may be carry-over from other donors' samples. Material for sequencing was PBMCs. The CDR3 DNA reads TGTGCCAGCAGTCCCAAGGGGACTAGCGTGAGAGGTGAGCAGTTCTTC. Protein product: CASSPKGTSVRGEQFF.